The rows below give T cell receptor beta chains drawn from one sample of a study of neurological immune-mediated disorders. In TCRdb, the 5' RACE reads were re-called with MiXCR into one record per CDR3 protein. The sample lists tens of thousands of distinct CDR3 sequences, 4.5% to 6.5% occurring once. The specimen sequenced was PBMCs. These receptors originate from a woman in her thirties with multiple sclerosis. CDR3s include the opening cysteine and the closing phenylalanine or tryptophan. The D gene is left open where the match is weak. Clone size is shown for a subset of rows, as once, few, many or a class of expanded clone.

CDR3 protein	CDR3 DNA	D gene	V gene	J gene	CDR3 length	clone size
CAGGEGGDTQYF	TGTGCCGGTGGGGAGGGAGGGGATACGCAGTATTTT	TRBD2	TRBV10-3	TRBJ2-3	12	many
CAISDTTYEQYF	TGTGCCATCAGTGACACCACCTACGAGCAGTACTTC	NA	TRBV10-3	TRBJ2-7	12	few
CSAKTGAYEQYF	TGCAGTGCCAAGACAGGGGCCTACGAGCAGTACTTC	TRBD1	TRBV20-1	TRBJ2-7	12	many
CASSPFRLAGNNEQFF	TGTGCCAGCAGCCCGTTTAGGCTAGCGGGGAACAATGAGCAGTTCTTC	TRBD2	TRBV5-5	TRBJ2-1	16	many
CAEHRGDYGYTF	TGTGCGGAGCACCGGGGCGACTATGGCTACACCTTC	NA	TRBV7-2	TRBJ1-2	12	many
CSASLIAGGTDTQYF	TGCAGTGCTAGTCTTATAGCGGGAGGAACAGATACGCAGTATTTT	TRBD2	TRBV20-1	TRBJ2-3	15	NA
CSARDEGASYEQYF	TGCAGTGCTAGAGACGAGGGAGCGTCCTACGAGCAGTACTTC	NA	TRBV20-1	TRBJ2-7	14	many
CASSFSGTRKSSYNSPLHF	TGTGCCAGCAGTTTTTCCGGGACACGGAAAAGCTCCTATAATTCACCCCTCCACTTT	NA	TRBV12-3/TRBV12-4	TRBJ1-6	19	many
CAISEGLAGGRDTQYF	TGTGCCATCAGTGAAGGGCTAGCGGGGGGTAGAGATACGCAGTATTTT	TRBD2	TRBV10-3	TRBJ2-3	16	many
CSALPGGGVDTQYF	TGCAGTGCTCTCCCGGGAGGGGGGGTGGATACGCAGTATTTT	TRBD2	TRBV20-1	TRBJ2-3	14	many
CASSLGERYGYTF	TGTGCCAGCAGCTTGGGGGAGCGTTATGGCTACACCTTC	NA	TRBV7-9	TRBJ1-2	13	many
CASKRELITDTQYF	TGCGCCAGCAAACGGGAGCTAATAACAGATACGCAGTATTTT	NA	TRBV5-1	TRBJ2-3	14	NA
CASSLRQRSNEQFF	TGCGCCAGCAGCTTGCGGCAAAGGAGCAATGAGCAGTTCTTC	NA	TRBV5-1	TRBJ2-1	14	many
CASSLERGGGTDTQYF	TGTGCCAGCAGCTTAGAACGGGGAGGGGGAACAGATACGCAGTATTTT	NA	TRBV7-6	TRBJ2-3	16	many
CAISDATGHGYF	TGTGCCATCAGTGACGCTACAGGGCATGGATACTTC	NA	TRBV10-3	TRBJ2-7	12	many
CASSYGQANYGYTF	TGTGCCAGCAGTTACGGACAGGCCAACTATGGCTACACCTTC	TRBD1	TRBV6-6	TRBJ1-2	14	many
CSAQRGLATEAFF	TGCAGTGCTCAACGGGGTCTAGCAACTGAAGCTTTCTTT	NA	TRBV20-1	TRBJ1-1	13	many
CSASARGVGSYNEQFF	TGCAGTGCTAGCGCGAGGGGGGTGGGTTCCTACAATGAGCAGTTCTTC	NA	TRBV20-1	TRBJ2-1	16	many
CSALRGKGYNEQFF	TGCAGTGCTTTGAGGGGGAAGGGCTACAATGAGCAGTTCTTC	NA	TRBV20-1	TRBJ2-1	14	NA
CASSSGARGIQPQHF	TGTGCCAGCAGTTCAGGGGCTCGCGGGATTCAGCCCCAGCATTTT	NA	TRBV7-2	TRBJ1-5	15	many
CASSRGQGIQNIQYF	TGTGCCAGCAGCCGCGGACAGGGGATACAAAACATTCAGTACTTC	TRBD1	TRBV3-1	TRBJ2-4	15	few
CASSSSAGAWGTQYF	TGTGCCAGCAGCTCTTCCGCGGGAGCCTGGGGGACCCAGTACTTC	TRBD2	TRBV12-3/TRBV12-4	TRBJ2-5	15	many
CAISGGQGDQPQHF	TGTGCCATCAGTGGGGGACAGGGAGATCAGCCCCAGCATTTT	TRBD1	TRBV10-3	TRBJ1-5	14	few
CASSLDSVTGELFF	TGTGCCAGCAGTTTAGATTCCGTCACCGGGGAGCTGTTTTTT	NA	TRBV12-3/TRBV12-4	TRBJ2-2	14	few
CASSPPGGLNTGELFF	TGTGCCAGCAGCCCCCCCGGGGGGCTAAACACCGGGGAGCTGTTTTTT	NA	TRBV7-8	TRBJ2-2	16	many
CSARAEGAGAAGANVLTF	TGCAGTGCTAGAGCGGAAGGTGCGGGGGCGGCTGGGGCCAACGTCCTGACTTTC	NA	TRBV20-1	TRBJ2-6	18	many
CASSLAVRGSSYNSPLHF	TGTGCCAGCAGCTTAGCGGTTCGAGGAAGCTCCTATAATTCACCCCTCCACTTT	NA	TRBV7-2	TRBJ1-6	18	few
CASSPRDRGYNEQFF	TGCGCCAGCAGCCCCCGGGACAGGGGGTATAATGAGCAGTTCTTC	TRBD1	TRBV5-1	TRBJ2-1	15	few
CASSLGQVTNYGYTF	TGTGCCAGCAGCTTGGGACAAGTCACCAACTATGGCTACACCTTC	NA	TRBV5-6	TRBJ1-2	15	many